The clone carrying this TCR beta chain came up a few times. Its antigen is currently unknown. Using CD45RO/CCR7/CD25/CD127/CD95/CD27, CD4+ naive, central memory, regulatory and stem cell-like memory cells were sorted. The data belong to a study of beta chain features in type 1 diabetes. Study-wide results and caveats: PCR might favor shorter templates, but any such skew would affect patients and controls equally. The influence of HLA type on TCRB rearrangement stayed undetermined. TCRB CDR3 length was moderately but significantly reduced in all four CD4+ subsets of Type 1 diabetes patients.

Of the isolated RNA, all was reverse transcribed, and so the sequenced material was expressed TCRB transcripts. Only in-frame clones appear in the TCRdb table, and some are missing; sequencing was by immunoSEQ multiplex PCR. In the table there are approximately 240,000 clones, roughly 17% of which are singletons. The sample comprised naive CD4+ T cells from blood. The receptor was isolated from a man in his thirties or forties with type 1 diabetes.

The CDR3 is CASREYTEAFF. The CDR3 DNA follows: TGTGCCAGCAGGGAGTACACTGAAGCTTTCTTT. The genes are TRBV28 and TRBJ1-1; D not certain. V was pared by 6 bases and J by 3 bases, with 5 bases between. The germline V gene encodes CDR1 MDHEN and CDR2 SYDVKM. This CDR3 comprises 11 residues.